The T cell receptor (beta chain) under discussion was sequenced for a study of T cell changes during pregnancy in multiple sclerosis. V shed 9 bases, J shed 0 bases, and the junction held 2 bases outside the gene matches. The CDR3 sequence is 13 residues long. Germline lookup yields CDR1 SNHLY and CDR2 FYNNEI. Assay: immunoSEQ multiplex PCR; the TCRdb copy retains only in-frame clones and omits some. Among about 81,000 clones listed, 90% to 95% were seen once. Sample: peripheral blood, taken in the third trimester of pregnancy. The V call is TRBV2, the J call TRBJ2-1; TRBD2 agrees at 7 bases. This clonotype was obtained from a female donor in good health, enrolled as a control in a pregnancy study. This CDR3 is CASRTSSYNEQFF. DNA of the CDR3: TGTGCCAGTAGGACTAGCTCCTACAATGAGCAGTTCTTC. Full variable domain (outside the CDR3, taken from reference TRBV2 and TRBJ2-1): EPEVTQTPSHQVTQMGQEVILRCVPISNHLYFYWYRQILGQKVEFLVSFYNNEISEKSEIFDDQFSVERPDGSNFTLKIRSTKLEDSAMYFCASRTSSYNEQFFGPGTRLTVL.